A single sample gave rise to the 21 T cell receptor beta chains below, sequenced in a study of cytomegalovirus exposure and HLA in healthy donors. PCR involved 60 Vbeta and 13 Jbeta primers. Using immunoSEQ multiplex PCR, the repertoire was profiled, and TCRdb retains in-frame clones only, with some absent. The sample records 100,000 or so clones, 75% being singletons. Material for sequencing was PBMCs. The receptors stem from a man aged 45-60 years in good health and CMV-seronegative.

V and J are TRBV30 and TRBJ2-3; tentatively, D is TRBD1 (6 bases). Trimming took 1 base from V and 0 from J, leaving 14 bases between them. The length of the CDR3 is 16 residues. Germline V gene sequence: CDR1 GTSNPN, CDR2 SVGIG (reference sequence). The CDR3 DNA sequence: TGTGCCTGGAGTGAGGGACACCATACTAGCACAGATACGCAGTATTTT. Translation gives CAWSEGHHTSTDTQYF.

CDR3 coding DNA: TGTGCCAGCAGCTTGGTCCGCCGGGACAGGTTCCCCTACGAGCAGTACTTC. Its translation is CASSLVRRDRFPYEQYF. The V call is TRBV5-6, the J call TRBJ2-7; 8 bases map to TRBD1. The length of the CDR3 is 17 residues. The V gene end was trimmed by 0 bases and the J gene end by 2 bases; junction bases not matched to a gene: 10. The germline CDR1 and CDR2 sequences are SGHDT and YYEEEE.

This chain links TRBV7-9 with TRBJ1-4; no definite D call. The V end was cut by 1 base, the J end by 3 bases, with 9 bases between. This CDR3 is 15 amino acids long. Germline CDR1 SEHNR, CDR2 FQNEAQ (reference sequence). CDR3 in DNA: TGTGCCAGCAGCTTAGATCCAGGCTCTAATGAAAAACTGTTTTTT. This encodes CASSLDPGSNEKLFF.

This rearrangement joins TRBV11-2 to TRBJ1-2; TRBD1 is a possible D gene (5 bases). This CDR3 region has 13 residues. Germline lookup yields CDR1 SGHAT and CDR2 FQNNGV. Deletions cut 3 bases from V and 4 bases from J, with 9 bases between. The CDR3 loop is CASSFRQSYGYTF. The DNA of the CDR3 is TGTGCCAGCAGCTTCCGACAGTCCTATGGCTACACCTTC. Together with reference TRBV11-2 and TRBJ1-2, the CDR3 gives the full variable domain: EAGVAQSPRYKIIEKRQSVAFWCNPISGHATLYWYQQILGQGPKLLIQFQNNGVVDDSQLPKDRFSAERLKGVDSTLKIQPAKLEDSAVYLCASSFRQSYGYTFGSGTRLTVV.

The V gene is TRBV12-5, the J gene TRBJ1-3; D is unresolved. The CDR3 totals 15 residues. V lost 7 bases and J lost 0, with 13 bases in between. Per the germline V gene, CDR1 is LGHNT and CDR2 is FRNRAP. CDR3 residues: CASAADFSSGNTIYF. The CDR3 DNA reads TGTGCTAGTGCCGCGGATTTCAGCTCTGGAAACACCATATATTTT.

The V and J genes are TRBV7-6 and TRBJ2-7; D not certain. This CDR3 region has 11 residues. Germline CDR1 reads SGHVS; CDR2 reads FNYEAQ. Trimming removed 4 bases from V and 6 bases from J, with 7 bases in between. The CDR3, as DNA: TGTGCCAGCAGCTCATCAATCGAGCAGTACTTC. Translating it yields CASSSSIEQYF.

The rearrangement joins TRBV10-3 to TRBJ2-3, with 11 bases matching TRBD2. This CDR3 has 16 amino acids. Germline values: CDR1 ENHRY, CDR2 SYGVKD. V was clipped by 5 bases and J by 4 bases; unmatched bases: 8. The CDR3 DNA follows: TGTGCCATCAGTTTTATAGCGGGGGGGCGAGCAGATACGCAGTATTTT. Translation: CAISFIAGGRADTQYF.

The chain combines TRBV11-3 with TRBJ2-1, with 7 bases that match TRBD2. After removal of 5 bases from V and 10 bases from J, the junction contained 14 bases not matched to a gene. The germline V gene encodes CDR1 SGHNT and CDR2 YENEEA. The CDR3 runs to 15 residues. The CDR3 sequence is CASSPTRAGVGEQFF. The CDR3 DNA sequence: TGTGCCAGCAGCCCCACCCGCGCGGGAGTAGGGGAGCAGTTCTTC.

The rearrangement uses TRBV30 and TRBJ1-3; D unresolved. The CDR3 is 13 residues long. Germline V lookup: CDR1 GTSNPN, CDR2 SVGIG (reference sequence). V dropped 4 bases and J dropped 6 bases, with 13 bases sitting between them. The CDR3 loop is CAWIGRSSNTIYF. The CDR3 DNA reads TGTGCCTGGATAGGGAGAAGCTCAAACACCATATATTTT.

The genes are TRBV6-1 and TRBJ1-4; D might be TRBD1 (6 bases). CDR1 MNHNS and CDR2 SASEGT come from the germline V gene. The germline V and J ends were trimmed by 5 bases and 0 bases, with 10 bases remaining between them. CDR3 size: 15 residues. The CDR3 reads CASSRGHSTNEKLFF. The DNA for the CDR3 is TGTGCCAGCAGTAGGGGACATTCAACTAATGAAAAACTGTTTTTT.

The chain joins TRBV29-1 to TRBJ2-3; TRBD2 agrees at 12 bases. V lost 4 bases to trimming and J lost 6 bases; unmatched junction nucleotides: 11. CDR1 is SQVTM and CDR2 is ANQGSEA in the germline V gene. The CDR3 is 16 residues long. The DNA of the CDR3 is TGCAGCGTTGGTCTTCTAGCGGGGGGGCATTGGGATACGCAGTATTTT. Its translation is CSVGLLAGGHWDTQYF.

The genes are TRBV7-9 and TRBJ1-5; no reliable D call. Looked up from germline, CDR1 is SEHNR and CDR2 is FQNEAQ (reference sequence). The CDR3 loop spans 13 amino acids. Trimming took 1 base from V and 5 from J, leaving 6 bases between them. CDR3 coding DNA: TGTGCCAGCAGCTTAGATACATATCAGCCCCAGCATTTT. This sequence encodes CASSLDTYQPQHF.

There are a few counts of this clone. This chain links TRBV7-9 with TRBJ2-3; TRBD2 agrees at 8 bases. CDR1 SEHNR and CDR2 FQNEAQ come from the germline V gene (reference sequence). V was clipped by 6 bases and J by 4 bases; unmatched bases: 9. The CDR3 loop spans 15 amino acids. The CDR3 DNA sequence: TGTGCCAGCAGGGAGGGAGCGGGAGAAGCAGATACGCAGTATTTT. This translates into CASREGAGEADTQYF.

This chain uses TRBV28 with TRBJ1-5; no clear D. Germline V CDR1 and CDR2: MDHEN, SYDVKM. The CDR3 length is 16 residues. Trimming shortened V by 6 bases and J by 0 bases, and 15 bases separated the two germline ends. The CDR3 sequence is CASSGLTTHSNQPQHF. CDR3 nucleotides: TGTGCCAGCAGCGGACTCACGACCCATAGCAATCAGCCCCAGCATTTT.

The V call is TRBV4-2, the J call TRBJ1-2; maybe TRBD1 (5 bases). V was cut by 6 bases and J by 1 base, with 15 bases left in between. CDR1 and CDR2 from the germline V gene are LGHNA and YNFKEQ. The CDR3 totals 15 residues. The CDR3 DNA sequence: TGTGCCAGCAGTGGAGACAGCCCGAATAACTATGGCTACACCTTC. It is translated as CASSGDSPNNYGYTF.

J is TRBJ2-7 and V is TRBV28, with D possibly matching TRBD1 (6 bases). The germline V gene encodes CDR1 MDHEN and CDR2 SYDVKM. Trimming took 9 bases from V and 7 from J, leaving 19 bases between them. This CDR3 has 13 amino acids. CDR3 sequence: CASTTDSQREQYF. Written as DNA, the CDR3 is TGTGCCAGTACTACGGACAGTCAGAGGGAGCAGTACTTC.

The table lists this clone with a few counts. V gene TRBV11-2 combines with J gene TRBJ2-2, with 8 bases lining up with TRBD2. The ends lost 3 bases at V and 4 bases at J; junction bases unmatched: 7. Germline V CDR1 and CDR2: SGHAT, FQNNGV. The CDR3 runs 16 residues. In DNA, the CDR3 is TGTGCCAGCAGCTTCGCGGGAGGCTCTAGCACCGGGGAGCTGTTTTTT. Encoded protein: CASSFAGGSSTGELFF.

V usage is TRBV10-1 and J usage is TRBJ1-6; D not certain. The V gene lost 9 bases and the J gene lost 7 bases, with 13 bases spanning the gap. The germline V gene encodes CDR1 WNHNN and CDR2 SYGVQD (reference sequence). The CDR3 is 13 residues long. The CDR3 DNA is TGCGCCAGTCCGGGTCATGGGAATTCACCCCTCCACTTT. Translating gives CASPGHGNSPLHF.

The chain combines TRBV7-2 with TRBJ2-5; a weak D match, TRBD1 (5 bases). This CDR3 spans 14 amino acids. The ends were cut back, 6 bases at V and 2 bases at J, with 13 bases in the middle. Germline V gene sequence: CDR1 SGHTA, CDR2 FQGNSA. The CDR3 nucleotides are TGTGCCAGCAGTCGCACAGGAATTCAAGAGACCCAGTACTTC. Its protein is CASSRTGIQETQYF.

The chain is built from TRBV5-1 and TRBJ2-1, with 14 nucleotides matching TRBD2. The CDR3 extends over 16 amino acids. V shed 4 bases and J 8 bases; nucleotides not matched to a gene: 8. Germline V CDR1 and CDR2: SGHRS, YFSETQ. Here the CDR3 reads CASSPYGTSGSDEQFF. As DNA, the CDR3 is TGCGCCAGCAGCCCCTACGGGACTAGCGGGAGCGATGAGCAGTTCTTC. Full variable domain (missing parts from reference TRBV5-1 and TRBJ2-1): KAGVTQTPRYLIKTRGQQVTLSCSPISGHRSVSWYQQTPGQGLQFLFEYFSETQRNKGNFPGRFSGRQFSNSRSEMNVSTLELGDSALYLCASSPYGTSGSDEQFFGPGTRLTVL.

The chain links TRBV5-1 to TRBJ2-2; 7 bases match TRBD1. The trim removed 5 bases at V and 1 base at J, leaving 2 bases unmatched. Germline V gene data show CDR1 as SGHRS and CDR2 as YFSETQ. The length of the CDR3 is 14 residues. DNA of the CDR3: TGCGCCAGCAGTCCAGGGGGGAACACCGGGGAGCTGTTTTTT. Translating it yields CASSPGGNTGELFF. Drawing the rest from reference TRBV5-1 and TRBJ2-2, the complete variable domain is KAGVTQTPRYLIKTRGQQVTLSCSPISGHRSVSWYQQTPGQGLQFLFEYFSETQRNKGNFPGRFSGRQFSNSRSEMNVSTLELGDSALYLCASSPGGNTGELFFGEGSRLTVL.